This T cell receptor (beta chain) was retrieved from a study of metastatic and nonmetastatic thyroid tumors. Across the study: A comparison of repertoires was made across blood and tumor or nodule tissue from malignant and benign thyroid patients. Study findings and constraints: Reportedly, malignant thyroid tumors had significantly higher TCR beta diversity than benign nodules, in blood and tumor.

This clone was observed at least ten times. The antigen is unknown. In germline, CDR1 is SGHTA, CDR2 FQGTGA. The V and J ends lost 5 bases and 3 bases respectively, with 15 bases between them. The CDR3 totals 15 residues. The entire patient cohort was treatment-naive prior to thyroid surgery. As originally analysed: To classify distant metastasis in papillary thyroid cancer, a model was built from CDR3 differences across clinicopathological groups. TCRdb re-called clones via MiXCR from the PCR reads. The V and J calls follow TCRdb's processing rather than the paper's. Here the sample spans approximately 25,000 clones, under 15% being singletons.

The sequence was obtained from a female donor with papillary thyroid cancer or a benign thyroid nodule (not recorded which). Some clones in this sample may be carry-over from other donors' samples. The V and J genes are TRBV7-3 and TRBJ2-3; a weak D match, TRBD1 (6 bases). Source material: blood. The CDR3 DNA is TGTGCCAGCAGCCAGCAGGGGATGGGAACAGATACGCAGTATTTT. Amino acid sequence: CASSQQGMGTDTQYF.